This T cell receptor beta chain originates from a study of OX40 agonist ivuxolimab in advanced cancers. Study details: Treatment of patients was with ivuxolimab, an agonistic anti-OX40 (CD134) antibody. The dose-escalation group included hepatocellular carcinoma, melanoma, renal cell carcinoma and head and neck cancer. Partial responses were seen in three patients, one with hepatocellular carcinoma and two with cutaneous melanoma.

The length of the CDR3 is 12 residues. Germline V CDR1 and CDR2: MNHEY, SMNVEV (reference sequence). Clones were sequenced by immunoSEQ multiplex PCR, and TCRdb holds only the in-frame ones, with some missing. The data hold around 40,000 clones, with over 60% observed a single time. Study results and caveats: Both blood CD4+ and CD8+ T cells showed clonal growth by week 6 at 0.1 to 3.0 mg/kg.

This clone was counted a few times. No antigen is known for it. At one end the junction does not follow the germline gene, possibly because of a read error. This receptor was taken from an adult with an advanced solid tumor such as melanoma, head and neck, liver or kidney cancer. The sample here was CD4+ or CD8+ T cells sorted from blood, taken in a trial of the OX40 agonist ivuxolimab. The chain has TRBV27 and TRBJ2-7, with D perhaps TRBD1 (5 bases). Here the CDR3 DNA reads TGTGCCAGCAGTTCCTCACCAGGGAAGATGAACTTC. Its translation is CASSSSPGKMNF.